The 19 T cell receptor beta chains below come from one sample, sequenced in a study of cytomegalovirus exposure and HLA in healthy donors. This table comes from immunoSEQ multiplex PCR, and its TCRdb copy is limited to in-frame clones, with some not included. The sample consists of 150,000 to 250,000 clones, around 80% of them appearing once. Sequencing was carried out using PBMCs. The receptors originated from a woman in her 30s in good health and CMV-seronegative.

This chain uses TRBV4-1 with TRBJ1-2, with D possibly being TRBD1 (6 bases). Germline V lookup: CDR1 MGHRA, CDR2 YSYEKL. V was pared by 5 bases and J by 3 bases, with 16 bases between. CDR3 length: 15 residues. The CDR3 region is CASSYPPRGHYGYTF. Written as DNA, the CDR3 is TGCGCCAGCAGCTATCCCCCCAGGGGACACTATGGCTACACCTTC.

V is TRBV5-6 and J is TRBJ2-1; 7 bases agree with TRBD1. The CDR3 length is 15 residues. Per the germline V gene, CDR1 is SGHDT and CDR2 is YYEEEE. Trimming cost V 4 bases and J 4 bases; bases outside gene matches: 8. DNA of the CDR3: TGTGCCAGCAGCCCGATGTGGACAGGTTACAATGAGCAGTTCTTC. Its translation is CASSPMWTGYNEQFF.

The chain uses TRBV11-1 and TRBJ1-2, with TRBD1 matching 8 bases. There are 14 residues in the CDR3. The ends lost 5 bases at V and 4 bases at J; junction bases unmatched: 6. From germline, CDR1 is SGHAT and CDR2 FQDESV (reference sequence). The CDR3 region has the DNA TGTGCCAGCAGCCCCGGGACAGGACCCTATGGCTACACCTTC. The encoded protein is CASSPGTGPYGYTF.

J is TRBJ1-1 and V is TRBV5-1; maybe TRBD1 (5 bases). CDR1 SGHRS and CDR2 YFSETQ come from the germline V gene. Trimming left V 2 bases short and J 4 bases short, with 9 bases between. This CDR3 has 13 amino acids. The CDR3 is CASSLGEATEAFF. The CDR3 DNA sequence: TGCGCCAGCAGCTTAGGGGAGGCCACTGAAGCTTTCTTT. Together with reference TRBV5-1 and TRBJ1-1, the CDR3 gives the full variable domain: KAGVTQTPRYLIKTRGQQVTLSCSPISGHRSVSWYQQTPGQGLQFLFEYFSETQRNKGNFPGRFSGRQFSNSRSEMNVSTLELGDSALYLCASSLGEATEAFFGQGTRLTVV.

J is TRBJ2-3 and V is TRBV5-6, with TRBD2 identical over 10 bases. The CDR3 is 17 residues long. Germline CDR1 and CDR2: SGHDT and YYEEEE. The V and J ends lost 0 bases and 2 bases, in that order; junction bases with no gene match: 6. The CDR3: CASSLAASGGFTDTQYF. The CDR3 DNA reads TGTGCCAGCAGCTTGGCGGCTAGCGGGGGCTTCACAGATACGCAGTATTTT.

The chain is built from TRBV19 and TRBJ1-5; D unclear. The germline V gene encodes CDR1 LNHDA and CDR2 SQIVND (reference sequence). Trimming cost V 9 bases and J 1 base, with 13 bases left between them. This CDR3 region has 14 residues. CDR3: CASCTGGSNQPQHF. CDR3 nucleotides: TGTGCCAGCTGCACGGGAGGGAGCAATCAGCCCCAGCATTTT.

This clone came up a few times. The chain recombines TRBV5-4 with TRBJ2-3; 8 nucleotides line up with TRBD2. This CDR3 spans 13 amino acids. Trimming cost V 6 bases and J 2 bases; bases outside gene matches: 2. From germline, CDR1 is SGHNT and CDR2 YYREEE (reference sequence). Here the CDR3 reads CASTGGNTDTQYF. In DNA form, the CDR3 reads TGTGCCAGCACGGGGGGGAACACAGATACGCAGTATTTT.

This chain uses TRBV4-2 with TRBJ2-1, with 9 bases that match TRBD2. V dropped 0 bases and J dropped 10; count of bases not matched to a gene: 4. The length of the CDR3 is 14 residues. The germline V gene has CDR1 LGHNA and CDR2 YNFKEQ. The CDR3 bases are TGTGCCAGCAGCCAAGATAGGGCGGGAGGGGAGCAGTTCTTC. This sequence encodes CASSQDRAGGEQFF.

This chain links TRBV25-1 with TRBJ1-1, with TRBD1 identical over 10 bases. Germline lookup yields CDR1 MGHDK and CDR2 SYGVNS. The CDR3 consists of 18 residues. V was pared by 1 base and J by 3 bases, with 11 bases of the junction left unmatched. The CDR3 is CASSEFLDRGHGDTEAFF. In DNA form, the CDR3 reads TGTGCCAGCAGTGAATTTCTCGACAGGGGGCATGGTGACACTGAAGCTTTCTTT.

The rearrangement joins TRBV14 to TRBJ1-6; D uncertain. This CDR3 is 15 amino acids long. Per the germline V gene, CDR1 is SGHDN and CDR2 is FVKESK. Trimming removed 1 base from V and 3 bases from J, with 7 bases in between. The CDR3, as DNA: TGTGCCAGCAGCCAAGTCGCGTTCTATAATTCACCCCTCCACTTT. It codes for CASSQVAFYNSPLHF.

This clone was seen only once. The V gene is TRBV28, the J gene TRBJ2-7; TRBD1 matches at 9 bases. Germline trimming cut 5 bases from V and 1 base from J; bases unmatched to any gene: 6. The germline V gene has CDR1 MDHEN and CDR2 SYDVKM. The CDR3 has 15 residues. As DNA, the CDR3 is TGTGCCAGCAGTAGGACAGGGGCGTCATCCTACGAGCAGTACTTC. Its translation is CASSRTGASSYEQYF.

The gene calls are TRBV5-4 and TRBJ2-2, with TRBD1 as a possible D gene (6 bases). Trimming removed 2 bases from V and 1 base from J, with 9 bases in between. The CDR3 consists of 15 residues. From germline, CDR1 is SGHNT and CDR2 YYREEE (reference sequence). The chain's CDR3 is CASSFLQGNTGELFF. CDR3 in DNA: TGTGCCAGCAGCTTCCTACAGGGGAACACCGGGGAGCTGTTTTTT.

The rearrangement uses TRBV5-1 and TRBJ2-1, with 9 bases that match TRBD2. This CDR3 is built from 15 residues. The V and J ends lost 6 bases and 7 bases, in that order; junction bases with no gene match: 11. Germline values: CDR1 SGHRS, CDR2 YFSETQ. CDR3: CASTPRVSGSNEQFF. The CDR3 DNA reads as TGCGCCAGCACCCCCCGGGTTAGCGGGAGTAATGAGCAGTTCTTC.

The CDR3 nucleotides read TGTGCCAGCAGTACCCATACAGGGATTTCACCCCTCCACTTT. This encodes CASSTHTGISPLHF. V usage is TRBV28 and J usage is TRBJ1-6; possibly TRBD1 for D (6 bases). V shed 5 bases and J shed 9 bases, with 14 bases lying between them. This CDR3 is 14 amino acids long. Germline V gene data show CDR1 as MDHEN and CDR2 as SYDVKM.

The CDR3 nucleotides read TGCGCCAGCAGTCTTACAGGGGTTGGAAATCAGCCCCAGCATTTT. This codes for CASSLTGVGNQPQHF. The chain recombines TRBV5-1 with TRBJ1-5; 7 bases are shared with TRBD1. Germline V gives CDR1 SGHRS, CDR2 YFSETQ. V lost 5 bases and J lost 4; bases outside the gene matches: 9. This CDR3 is 15 amino acids long.

The rearrangement uses TRBV28 and TRBJ2-7; D perhaps matches TRBD2 (7 bases). CDR1 is MDHEN and CDR2 is SYDVKM in the germline V gene. Trimming took 10 bases from V and 9 from J, leaving 16 bases between them. This CDR3 is built from 11 residues. CDR3 DNA: TGTGCCACTTTCGGGGGGCGAGGGCAGTACTTC. Amino acid sequence: CATFGGRGQYF.

The table lists this clone with a count of one. V gene TRBV25-1 combines with J gene TRBJ2-1; no definite D call. CDR3 length equals 12 residues. The V gene lost 1 base and the J gene lost 5 bases, with 3 bases spanning the gap. Germline CDR1 is MGHDK and CDR2 is SYGVNS. The CDR3 DNA is TGTGCCAGCAGTGAATTAAACAATGAGCAGTTCTTC. Translating it yields CASSELNNEQFF.

This chain links TRBV18 with TRBJ2-7; 7 nucleotides match TRBD2. The germline gives CDR1 KGHSH, CDR2 LQKENI. The ends lost 1 base at V and 0 bases at J; junction bases unmatched: 6. The CDR3 sequence is 16 residues long. CDR3 region: CASSPLTSASSYEQYF. The CDR3 DNA sequence: TGTGCCAGCTCACCACTTACTAGCGCCAGCTCCTACGAGCAGTACTTC.

The chain combines TRBV30 with TRBJ2-6; TRBD1 aligns across 12 bases. The junction had 3 bases not matched to a gene; V was cut back by 1 base and J by 2 bases. This CDR3 spans 17 amino acids. CDR1 GTSNPN and CDR2 SVGIG come from the germline V gene (reference sequence). The CDR3 reads CAWSGGQGAPGANVLTF. In DNA form, the CDR3 reads TGTGCCTGGAGTGGGGGACAGGGGGCCCCTGGGGCCAACGTCCTGACTTTC.